Below are 17 T cell receptor beta chains sequenced from a single sample in a study of Ad26.COV2.S vaccination and SARS-CoV-2 variants. This sample's treatment: about 20 received Ad26.COV2.S at low or high dose, single or two shots; 5 received placebo; per-sample allocation not given. Sampling occurred on day 63 after the first vaccine or placebo injection. Clones were read by immunoSEQ multiplex PCR, and TCRdb kept only the in-frame ones, dropping some. The sample holds 380,000 or so clones, 83% seen once. The sample in question was peripheral blood, obtained in a trial of Ad26.COV2.S vaccine versus placebo. The source of these receptors is a person between 18 and 60 years old who received the Ad26.COV2.S COVID-19 vaccine or a placebo.

The chain carries TRBV5-4 and TRBJ1-2; TRBD1 agrees at 10 bases. Per germline, CDR1 SGHNT and CDR2 YYREEE (reference sequence). Trimming removed 6 bases from V and 5 bases from J; junction bases left unmatched: 4. The CDR3 totals 13 residues. CDR3 protein: CASTLDRGYGYTF. The CDR3 DNA reads as TGTGCCAGCACCCTGGACAGGGGGTATGGCTACACCTTC.

V usage is TRBV6-5 and J usage is TRBJ2-2, with D unresolved. The germline CDR1 and CDR2 sequences are MNHEY and SVGAGI. Trimming left V 9 bases short and J 0 bases short, with 8 bases between. The CDR3 consists of 13 residues. The CDR3 coding sequence is TGTGCCAGTCAGGACCCGAACACCGGGGAGCTGTTTTTT. Its translation is CASQDPNTGELFF.

The V call is TRBV19, the J call TRBJ2-7, with D possibly matching TRBD1 (6 bases). Deletions cut 9 bases from V and 7 bases from J, with 13 bases between. Germline CDR1 LNHDA, CDR2 SQIVND (reference sequence). The CDR3 runs to 11 residues. CDR3 residues: CARDRNWEQYF. Here the CDR3 DNA reads TGTGCCAGAGACAGGAATTGGGAGCAGTACTTC.

This rearrangement joins TRBV7-2 to TRBJ1-4; 7 positions agree with TRBD1. The CDR3 is 15 amino acids. The germline CDR1 and CDR2 sequences are SGHTA and FQGNSA. With 3 bases clipped from V and 5 bases from J, the junction kept 6 bases outside the gene matches. This chain's CDR3 is CASSFNRGANEKLFF. CDR3 nucleotide sequence: TGTGCCAGCAGCTTTAACAGGGGTGCCAATGAAAAACTGTTTTTT.

The CDR3 DNA follows: TGCGCCAGCAGCCCAACAGGGGCCACTGAAGCTTTCTTT. This gives the protein CASSPTGATEAFF. The chain employs TRBV5-1 and TRBJ1-1, with 7 bases aligning to TRBD1. V was pared by 4 bases and J by 4 bases, with 4 bases of the junction left unmatched. Germline values: CDR1 SGHRS, CDR2 YFSETQ. There are 13 residues in the CDR3.

This chain joins TRBV29-1 and TRBJ2-7; a weak D match, TRBD2 (5 bases). Germline CDR1 reads SQVTM; CDR2 reads ANQGSEA. Trimming pared 1 base from V and 2 bases from J, leaving 15 bases between. The CDR3 runs 15 residues. Written as DNA, the CDR3 is TGCAGCGTTGAAGGAATAACGGGGTCCACCTACGAGCAGTACTTC. The encoded protein is CSVEGITGSTYEQYF.

The chain is built from TRBV11-3 and TRBJ2-2, with TRBD2 matching 10 bases. The J segment lost 6 bases and the V segment lost 5 bases, leaving 3 bases of the junction unmatched. CDR1 is SGHNT, CDR2 YENEEA, per germline. CDR3 size: 14 residues. Here the CDR3 reads CASSLAGAAGELFF. In DNA form, the CDR3 reads TGTGCCAGCAGCCTAGCGGGGGCGGCCGGGGAGCTGTTTTTT.

V is TRBV7-3 and J is TRBJ1-5, with D possibly matching TRBD1 (5 bases). CDR1 SGHTA and CDR2 FQGTGA come from the germline V gene. The CDR3 spans 17 residues. Trimming removed 6 bases at V and 2 bases at J, with 20 bases between. The CDR3 nucleotides read TGTGCCAGCAGGATCCGGGACTCCTACCCCGGCAATCAGCCCCAGCATTTT. Encoded protein: CASRIRDSYPGNQPQHF.

A word on this clone: This sample also contains other DNA sequences that code for the same CDR3. The chain carries TRBV18 and TRBJ2-5; TRBD2 aligns across 7 bases. The CDR3 consists of 13 residues. V gave up 3 bases and J gave up 2 bases; unmatched junction bases: 0. Germline V gene sequence: CDR1 KGHSH, CDR2 LQKENI. In nucleotides, the CDR3 is TGTGCCAGCTCACCGGGACTACAAGAGACCCAGTACTTC. Its translation: CASSPGLQETQYF. The full variable domain, with the rest looked up from reference TRBV18 and TRBJ2-5, is NAGVMQNPRHLVRRRGQEARLRCSPMKGHSHVYWYRQLPEEGLKFMVYLQKENIIDESGMPKERFSAEFPKEGPSILRIQQVVRGDSAAYFCASSPGLQETQYFGPGTRLLVL.

CDR3 in DNA: TGTGCCAGTAGTACGGGACTAGCGGGTTTCACAGGCAATGAGCAGTTCTTC. Protein sequence: CASSTGLAGFTGNEQFF. The V gene is TRBV19, the J gene TRBJ2-1; 12 bases are a match to TRBD2. The CDR3 extends over 17 amino acids. V trimming: 4 bases; J trimming: 6 bases; junction bases outside the gene matches: 10. Germline V lookup: CDR1 LNHDA, CDR2 SQIVND (reference sequence).

On this clone: Other DNA sequences in this specimen translate into the identical CDR3. The chain couples TRBV5-1 to TRBJ1-1; maybe TRBD1 (5 bases). The length of the CDR3 is 13 residues. From germline, CDR1 is SGHRS and CDR2 YFSETQ. Trimming took 2 bases from V and 5 from J, leaving 10 bases between them. The CDR3 here is CASSLSGGTEAFF. The CDR3 DNA reads TGCGCCAGCAGCTTATCGGGGGGGACTGAAGCTTTCTTT.

The chain employs TRBV4-1 and TRBJ1-5; D is unresolved. The V gene's germline CDR1 is MGHRA and CDR2 YSYEKL. V was pared by 1 base and J by 11 bases, with 12 bases between. The CDR3 spans 13 residues. This CDR3 is CASSQAPGAAQHF. As DNA, the CDR3 is TGCGCCAGCAGCCAAGCCCCAGGCGCGGCCCAGCATTTT.

V and J are TRBV10-1 and TRBJ2-7, with D tentatively TRBD2 (5 bases). Trimming stripped 3 bases from V and 0 bases from J, with 9 bases between. This CDR3 spans 14 amino acids. The V gene's germline CDR1 is WNHNN and CDR2 SYGVQD (reference sequence). CDR3 sequence: CASSEEGSSYEQYF. CDR3 bases: TGCGCCAGCAGTGAAGAAGGGAGCTCCTACGAGCAGTACTTC.

The gene calls are TRBV9 and TRBJ2-3; no reliable D call. Trimming cost V 0 bases and J 0 bases, with 8 bases left between them. This CDR3 comprises 15 residues. Per the germline V gene, CDR1 is SGDLS and CDR2 is YYNGEE. Written as DNA, the CDR3 is TGTGCCAGCAGCGTAGCATCCGGGAGCACAGATACGCAGTATTTT. As protein: CASSVASGSTDTQYF.

The rearrangement uses TRBV12-5 and TRBJ1-1; D gene uncertain. This CDR3 has 13 amino acids. V lost 6 bases to trimming and J lost 1 base, with 9 bases between them. Germline loops: CDR1 LGHNT, CDR2 FRNRAP. The CDR3 nucleotides are TGTGCTAGTGGGGGTGACGGGAACACTGAAGCTTTCTTT. Translating gives CASGGDGNTEAFF.

The CDR3 DNA follows: TGTGCTAGTGGTTTCATACGGGGGGGAAGCACAGATACGCAGTATTTT. This encodes CASGFIRGGSTDTQYF. The chain uses TRBV12-5 and TRBJ2-3, with 8 bases lining up with TRBD2. Germline trimming cut 3 bases from V and 0 bases from J; bases unmatched to any gene: 5. CDR3 length: 16 residues. Germline CDR1 is LGHNT and CDR2 is FRNRAP.

The chain uses TRBV28 and TRBJ1-1; D unresolved. The V gene's germline CDR1 is MDHEN and CDR2 SYDVKM. V lost 2 bases, J lost 4 bases, and 2 bases lay in between. CDR3 length: 11 residues. CDR3 coding DNA: TGTGCCAGCAGTTTACCCACTGAAGCTTTCTTT. Residues: CASSLPTEAFF.